The next 7 T cell receptor beta chains were all read from a single sample in a study of blood T cell repertoires in COVID-19. Only in-frame clones appear in the TCRdb table, and some are missing; sequencing was by immunoSEQ multiplex PCR. The sample has 150,000 to 200,000 clones, roughly 89% seen once. Sample: peripheral blood. The receptor set was obtained from a man between 45 and 60 years old with acute or convalescent COVID-19.

The rearrangement links TRBV11-2 to TRBJ1-1; 7 bases map to TRBD1. Per germline, CDR1 SGHAT and CDR2 FQNNGV. The CDR3 runs 14 residues. V was clipped by 5 bases and J by 7 bases; unmatched bases: 10. The CDR3 spells CASSLTGTEYEAFF. Written as DNA, the CDR3 is TGTGCCAGCAGCCTCACCGGGACAGAGTATGAAGCTTTCTTT.

J is TRBJ1-3 and V is TRBV9; the match to TRBD1 covers 9 bases. This CDR3 is 16 amino acids long. The V gene's germline CDR1 is SGDLS and CDR2 YYNGEE. J was trimmed by 0 bases and V by 4 bases; bases with no gene match: 5. As DNA, the CDR3 is TGTGCCAGCAGCATCGGACAGGGGAGCTCTGGAAACACCATATATTTT. As protein: CASSIGQGSSGNTIYF. Combining the CDR3 with reference TRBV9 and TRBJ1-3 gives the whole variable domain DSGVTQTPKHLITATGQRVTLRCSPRSGDLSVYWYQQSLDQGLQFLIQYYNGEERAKGNILERFSAQQFPDLHSELNLSSLELGDSALYFCASSIGQGSSGNTIYFGEGSWLTVV.

The table lists this clone with a count of one. V gene TRBV5-1 combines with J gene TRBJ1-1; D is uncertain. Trimming took off 4 bases at V and 4 bases at J, with 17 bases between the two ends. Germline V gene sequence: CDR1 SGHRS, CDR2 YFSETQ. This CDR3 comprises 15 residues. The CDR3, as DNA: TGCGCCAGCAGCCCTCGGGATGTTGGATCCACTGAAGCTTTCTTT. Translated: CASSPRDVGSTEAFF. Together with reference TRBV5-1 and TRBJ1-1, the CDR3 gives the full variable domain: KAGVTQTPRYLIKTRGQQVTLSCSPISGHRSVSWYQQTPGQGLQFLFEYFSETQRNKGNFPGRFSGRQFSNSRSEMNVSTLELGDSALYLCASSPRDVGSTEAFFGQGTRLTVV.

The genes are TRBV7-6 and TRBJ2-7, with D possibly matching TRBD1 (6 bases). The ends were cut back, 2 bases at V and 0 bases at J, with 11 bases in the middle. The CDR3 consists of 15 residues. CDR1 SGHVS and CDR2 FNYEAQ come from the germline V gene. The CDR3 region is CASSLRQGSSYEQYV. The CDR3 coding sequence is TGTGCCAGCAGCTTAAGGCAGGGGAGCTCCTACGAGCAGTACGTC.

The chain carries TRBV30 and TRBJ1-2; 8 bases map to TRBD1. The CDR3 is 13 residues long. Germline V gene lookup returns CDR1 GTSNPN and CDR2 SVGIG (reference sequence). With 3 bases clipped from V and 6 bases from J, the junction kept 6 bases outside the gene matches. DNA of the CDR3: TGTGCCTGGAGCTACCGGGACAGGAATGGCTACACCTTC. Encoded protein: CAWSYRDRNGYTF.

This clone was picked up one time. The chain combines TRBV9 with TRBJ2-7; TRBD2 matches at 7 bases. With V trimmed by 0 bases and J by 0 bases, 6 bases remained unmatched. Germline V CDR1 and CDR2: SGDLS, YYNGEE. The CDR3 consists of 16 residues. CDR3 sequence reads: CASSVEAGVSSYEQYF. In nucleotides, the CDR3 is TGTGCCAGCAGCGTAGAGGCGGGAGTGAGCTCCTACGAGCAGTACTTC. The complete variable domain, with remaining parts taken from reference TRBV9 and TRBJ2-7, reads DSGVTQTPKHLITATGQRVTLRCSPRSGDLSVYWYQQSLDQGLQFLIQYYNGEERAKGNILERFSAQQFPDLHSELNLSSLELGDSALYFCASSVEAGVSSYEQYFGPGTRLTVT.

This chain connects TRBV28 to TRBJ1-5, with 7 bases lining up with TRBD1. Germline V gene sequence: CDR1 MDHEN, CDR2 SYDVKM. This CDR3 contains 14 residues. V was clipped by 3 bases and J by 9 bases; unmatched bases: 8. The chain's CDR3 is CASSFGGQTRPQHF. In DNA, the CDR3 is TGTGCCAGCAGTTTCGGGGGACAGACACGGCCCCAGCATTTT.